Reported below is one TCR beta chain. What it binds is not known. At one end, the junction sequence differs from germline, possibly due to a read error. The record originates from a study of T-cell memory formation after mild COVID-19. Study in general: The study found TCR clusters largely donor specific. Study-level points and caveats: Whether day 37 second-wave clones are SARS-CoV-2-specific was not confirmed. Clones contracting across day 15 to 85 had a balanced CD4/CD8 profile; later expanding clones leaned CD4+. The study found contracting CD4+ clones mainly in CM and EM and contracting CD8+ clones in EMRA.

The CDR3 is 13 residues long. The germline gives CDR1 SEHNR, CDR2 FQNEAQ (reference sequence). Via MiXCR, TCRdb re-called the 5' RACE reads, giving one row per CDR3 protein. This sample has some 450,000 distinct CDR3 sequences, with over 15% found just once. The chain links TRBV7-9 to TRBJ1-1; D possibly corresponds to TRBD1 (6 bases). The specimen sequenced was PBMCs or a T cell subset sorted from them (not recorded which). This receptor was taken from an adult woman who had mild COVID-19 (a few samples of this study predate the infection). Cell type and time point are not known. DNA of the CDR3: TGTGCCAGCAGCCTAGCGACAGGATATGAAGCTTTCTTT. As protein: CASSLATGYEAFF. The complete variable domain, with remaining parts taken from reference TRBV7-9 and TRBJ1-1, reads DTGVSQNPRHKITKRGQNVTFRCDPISEHNRLYWYRQTLGQGPEFLTYFQNEAQLEKSRLLSDRFSAERPKGSFSTLEIQRTEQGDSAMYLCASSLATGYEAFFGQGTRLTVV.